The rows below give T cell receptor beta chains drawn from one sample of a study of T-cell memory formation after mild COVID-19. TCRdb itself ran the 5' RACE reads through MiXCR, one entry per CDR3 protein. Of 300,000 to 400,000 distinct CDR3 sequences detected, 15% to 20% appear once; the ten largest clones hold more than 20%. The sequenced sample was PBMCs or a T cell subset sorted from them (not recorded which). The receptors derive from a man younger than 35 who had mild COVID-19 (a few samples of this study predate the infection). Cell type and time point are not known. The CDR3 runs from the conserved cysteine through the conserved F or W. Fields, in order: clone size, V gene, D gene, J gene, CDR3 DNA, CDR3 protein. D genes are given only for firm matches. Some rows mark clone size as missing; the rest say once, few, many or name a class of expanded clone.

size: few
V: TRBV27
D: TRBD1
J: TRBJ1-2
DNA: TGTGCCAGCATGATGACAGGGGGTAATGGCTACACCTTC
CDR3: CASMMTGGNGYTF

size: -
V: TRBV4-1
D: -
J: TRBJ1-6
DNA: TGCGCCAGCAGCCAAGACACTGGAGCGGGTCCGCCCCTCCACTTT
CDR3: CASSQDTGAGPPLHF

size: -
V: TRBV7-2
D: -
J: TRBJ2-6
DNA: TGTGCCAGCAGCTCGGACAGATTCTCTGGGGCCAACGTCCTGACTTTC
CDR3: CASSSDRFSGANVLTF

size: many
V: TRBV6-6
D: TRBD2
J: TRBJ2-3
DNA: TGTGCCAGCAGCTCAGCGGGGAGCACAGATACGCAGTATTTT
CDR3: CASSSAGSTDTQYF

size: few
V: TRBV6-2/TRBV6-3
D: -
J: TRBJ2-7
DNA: TGTGCCAGCAGTTACTCGACAGGGACTACCTACGAGCAGTACTTC
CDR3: CASSYSTGTTYEQYF

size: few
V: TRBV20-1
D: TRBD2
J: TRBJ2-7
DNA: TGCAGTGCTAGCGGCGAGCGGGGGCTTTACGAGCAGTACTTC
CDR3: CSASGERGLYEQYF

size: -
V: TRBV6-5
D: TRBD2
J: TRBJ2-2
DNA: TGTGCCAGCAGTTTCCCTAGCGGGGTAACCGGGGAGCTGTTTTTT
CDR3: CASSFPSGVTGELFF

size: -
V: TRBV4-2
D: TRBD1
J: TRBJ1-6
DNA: TGTGCCAGCAGCCTTCCCCCGCCGGGACAGGGGGGATCACCCCTCCACTTT
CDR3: CASSLPPPGQGGSPLHF

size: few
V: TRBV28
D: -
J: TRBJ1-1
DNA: TGTGCCAGCAGTGTGGCAGGGAGGGGCACTGAAGCTTTCTTT
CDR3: CASSVAGRGTEAFF

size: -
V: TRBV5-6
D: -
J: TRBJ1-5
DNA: TGTGCCAGCAGCTTTGATAGGGAGCCGCCCCAGCATTTT
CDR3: CASSFDREPPQHF

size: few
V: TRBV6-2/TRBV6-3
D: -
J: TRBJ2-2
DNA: TGTGCCAGCAAGTCGACCAAACCCAGCGAGGAGCTGTTTTTT
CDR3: CASKSTKPSEELFF

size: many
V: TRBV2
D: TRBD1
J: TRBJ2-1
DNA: TGTGCCAGCAGTGCGTCGACAGGGACCAATGAGCAGTTCTTC
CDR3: CASSASTGTNEQFF

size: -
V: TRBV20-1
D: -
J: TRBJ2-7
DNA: TGCAGTGCTAGTGTTGGCTACGAGCAGTACTTC
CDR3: CSASVGYEQYF

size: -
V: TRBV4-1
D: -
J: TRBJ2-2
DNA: TGCGCCAGCAGCCAATCGGGAATAGGGCCCACCGGGGAGCTGTTTTTT
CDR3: CASSQSGIGPTGELFF